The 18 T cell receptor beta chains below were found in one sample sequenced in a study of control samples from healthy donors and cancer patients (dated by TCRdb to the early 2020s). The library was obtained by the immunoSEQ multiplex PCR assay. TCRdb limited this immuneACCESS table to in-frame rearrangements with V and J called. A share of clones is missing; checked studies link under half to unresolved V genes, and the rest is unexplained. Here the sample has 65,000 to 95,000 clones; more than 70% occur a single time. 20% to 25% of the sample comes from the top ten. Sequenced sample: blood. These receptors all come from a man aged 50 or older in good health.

For the CDR3, the DNA is TGTGCCAGCAGCGCCCCCTCTATAATGGGTGGCTACACCTTC. Its translation: CASSAPSIMGGYTF. The genes are TRBV9 and TRBJ1-2; no clear D gene. The V gene lost 3 bases and the J gene lost 7 bases, with 16 bases spanning the gap. This CDR3 is 14 amino acids long. Germline values: CDR1 SGDLS, CDR2 YYNGEE.

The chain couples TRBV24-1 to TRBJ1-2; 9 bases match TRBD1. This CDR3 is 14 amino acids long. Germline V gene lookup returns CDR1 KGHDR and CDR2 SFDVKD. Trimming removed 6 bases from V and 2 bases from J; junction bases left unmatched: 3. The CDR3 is CATSRGQGNYGYTF. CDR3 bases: TGTGCCACCAGTAGGGGACAGGGCAACTATGGCTACACCTTC.

The CDR3 coding sequence is TGTGCCAGCAAGGGACTACCCGGGGAGACCCAGTACTTC. Encoded protein: CASKGLPGETQYF. The rearrangement uses TRBV2 and TRBJ2-5; 7 bases line up with TRBD2. The germline V gene encodes CDR1 SNHLY and CDR2 FYNNEI. With 7 bases clipped from V and 5 bases from J, the junction kept 7 bases outside the gene matches. This CDR3 region has 13 residues.

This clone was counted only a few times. The CDR3 here is CASSISTGAYGYTF. CDR3 DNA sequence: TGTGCCAGTAGTATTTCCACAGGGGCCTATGGCTACACCTTC. The chain is built from TRBV19 and TRBJ1-2; 7 bases are a match to TRBD1. The CDR3 has 14 residues. Germline CDR1 reads LNHDA; CDR2 reads SQIVND (reference sequence). With 3 bases clipped from V and 4 bases from J, the junction kept 5 bases outside the gene matches. The full variable domain, with the rest looked up from reference TRBV19 and TRBJ1-2, is DGGITQSPKYLFRKEGQNVTLSCEQNLNHDAMYWYRQDPGQGLRLIYYSQIVNDFQKGDIAEGYSVSREKKESFPLTVTSAQKNPTAFYLCASSISTGAYGYTFGSGTRLTVV.

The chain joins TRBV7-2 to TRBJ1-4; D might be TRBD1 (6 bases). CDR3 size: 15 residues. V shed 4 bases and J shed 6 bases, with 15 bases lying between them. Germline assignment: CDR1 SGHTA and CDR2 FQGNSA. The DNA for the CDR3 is TGTGCCAGCAGCTCCGGAGGGGGGTTCGATGAAAAACTGTTTTTT. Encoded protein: CASSSGGGFDEKLFF.

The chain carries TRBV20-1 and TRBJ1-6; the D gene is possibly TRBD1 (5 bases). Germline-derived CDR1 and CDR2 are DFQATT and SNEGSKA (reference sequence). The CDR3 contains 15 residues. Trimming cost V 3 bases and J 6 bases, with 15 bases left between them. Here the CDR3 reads CSASLGRGGNSPLHF. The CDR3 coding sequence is TGCAGTGCTAGTCTGGGAAGGGGCGGTAATTCACCCCTCCACTTT.

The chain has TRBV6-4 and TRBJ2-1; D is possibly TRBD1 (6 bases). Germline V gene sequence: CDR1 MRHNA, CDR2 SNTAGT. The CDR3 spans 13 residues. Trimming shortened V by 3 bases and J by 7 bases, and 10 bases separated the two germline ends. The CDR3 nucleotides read TGTGCCAGCAGTGAAGCAGGGGTAAATGAGCAGTTCTTC. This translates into CASSEAGVNEQFF.

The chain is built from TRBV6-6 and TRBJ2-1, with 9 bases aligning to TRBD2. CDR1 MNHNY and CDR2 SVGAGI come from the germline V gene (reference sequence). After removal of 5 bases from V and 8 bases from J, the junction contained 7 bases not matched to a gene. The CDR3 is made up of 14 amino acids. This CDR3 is CASSRWTSADEQFF. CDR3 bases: TGTGCCAGCAGTCGCTGGACTAGCGCGGATGAGCAGTTCTTC.

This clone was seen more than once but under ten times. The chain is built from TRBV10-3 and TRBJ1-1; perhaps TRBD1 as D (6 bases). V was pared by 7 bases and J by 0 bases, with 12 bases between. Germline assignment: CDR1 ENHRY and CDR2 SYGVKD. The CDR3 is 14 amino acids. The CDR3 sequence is CAIKPGGLNTEAFF. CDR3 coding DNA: TGTGCCATCAAACCCGGGGGCCTGAACACTGAAGCTTTCTTT.

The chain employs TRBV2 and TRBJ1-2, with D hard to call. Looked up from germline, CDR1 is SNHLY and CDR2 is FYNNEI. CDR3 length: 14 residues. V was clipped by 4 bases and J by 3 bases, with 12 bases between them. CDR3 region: CASSVRGRHYGYTF. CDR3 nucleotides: TGTGCCAGCAGTGTCCGTGGCCGCCACTATGGCTACACCTTC.

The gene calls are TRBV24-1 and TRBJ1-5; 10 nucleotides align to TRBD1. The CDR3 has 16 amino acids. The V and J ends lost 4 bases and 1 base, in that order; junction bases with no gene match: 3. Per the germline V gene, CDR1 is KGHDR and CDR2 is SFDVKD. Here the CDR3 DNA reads TGTGCCACCAGTGACCGGGACAGGGGAAGCAATCAGCCCCAGCATTTT. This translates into CATSDRDRGSNQPQHF.

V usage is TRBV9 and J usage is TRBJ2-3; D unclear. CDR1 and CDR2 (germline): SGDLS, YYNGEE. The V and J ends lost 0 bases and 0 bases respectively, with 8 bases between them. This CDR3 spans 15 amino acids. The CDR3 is CASSVEPSSTDTQYF. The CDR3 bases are TGTGCCAGCAGCGTAGAACCTAGTAGCACAGATACGCAGTATTTT.

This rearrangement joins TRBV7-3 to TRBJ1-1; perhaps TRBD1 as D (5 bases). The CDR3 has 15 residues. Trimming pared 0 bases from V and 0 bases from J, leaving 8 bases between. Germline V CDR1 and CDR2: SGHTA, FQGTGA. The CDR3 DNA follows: TGTGCCAGCAGCTTAACTGGGGCTATGAACACTGAAGCTTTCTTT. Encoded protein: CASSLTGAMNTEAFF. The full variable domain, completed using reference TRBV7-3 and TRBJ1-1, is GAGVSQTPSNKVTEKGKYVELRCDPISGHTALYWYRQSLGQGPEFLIYFQGTGAADDSGLPNDRFFAVRPEGSVSTLKIQRTERGDSAVYLCASSLTGAMNTEAFFGQGTRLTVV.

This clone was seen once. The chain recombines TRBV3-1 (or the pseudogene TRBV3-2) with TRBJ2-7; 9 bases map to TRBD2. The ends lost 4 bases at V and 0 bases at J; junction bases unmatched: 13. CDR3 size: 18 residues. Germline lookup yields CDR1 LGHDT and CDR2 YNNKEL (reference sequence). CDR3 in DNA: TGTGCCAGCAGCCCACCGTGGCTAGCGGGGTGCAGCTCCTACGAGCAGTACGTC. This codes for CASSPPWLAGCSSYEQYV.

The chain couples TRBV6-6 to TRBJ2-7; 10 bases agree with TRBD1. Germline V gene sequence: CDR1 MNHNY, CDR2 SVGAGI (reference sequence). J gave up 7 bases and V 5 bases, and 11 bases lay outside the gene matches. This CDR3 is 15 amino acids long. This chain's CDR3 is CASSEAGTGVKEQYF. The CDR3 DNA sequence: TGTGCCAGCAGTGAGGCCGGGACAGGGGTTAAAGAGCAGTACTTC.

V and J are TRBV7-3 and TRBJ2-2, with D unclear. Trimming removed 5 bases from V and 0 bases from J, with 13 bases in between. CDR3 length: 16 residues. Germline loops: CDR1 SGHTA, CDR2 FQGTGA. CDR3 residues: CASSRLGGANTGELFF. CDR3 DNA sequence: TGTGCCAGCAGCCGACTTGGCGGAGCGAACACCGGGGAGCTGTTTTTT.

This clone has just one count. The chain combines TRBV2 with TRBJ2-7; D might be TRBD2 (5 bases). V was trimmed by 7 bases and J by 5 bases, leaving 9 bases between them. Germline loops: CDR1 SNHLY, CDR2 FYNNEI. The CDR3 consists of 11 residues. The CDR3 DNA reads TGTGCCAGCACATTCGGGGACGAGCAGTACTTC. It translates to CASTFGDEQYF. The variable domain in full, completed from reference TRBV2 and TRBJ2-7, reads EPEVTQTPSHQVTQMGQEVILRCVPISNHLYFYWYRQILGQKVEFLVSFYNNEISEKSEIFDDQFSVERPDGSNFTLKIRSTKLEDSAMYFCASTFGDEQYFGPGTRLTVT.

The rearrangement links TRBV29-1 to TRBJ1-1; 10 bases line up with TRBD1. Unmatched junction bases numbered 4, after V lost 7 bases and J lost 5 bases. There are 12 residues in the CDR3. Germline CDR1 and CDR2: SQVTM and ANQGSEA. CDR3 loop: CSAAGQGTEAFF. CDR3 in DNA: TGCAGCGCCGCGGGACAGGGGACTGAAGCTTTCTTT.